This section outlines one T cell receptor beta chain sequence together with its context. Generated by immunoSEQ multiplex PCR, the TCRdb table keeps only in-frame clones and is missing some. The data hold about 100,000 clones, with roughly 91% observed a single time. This record belongs to a study of T cell responses to AZD1222 COVID-19 vaccine. Trimming shortened V by 5 bases and J by 6 bases, and 17 bases separated the two germline ends. The V gene's germline CDR1 is LNHDA and CDR2 SQIVND (reference sequence). This CDR3 contains 15 residues. The sequence was obtained from an adult in good health. The rearrangement uses TRBV19 and TRBJ2-1; possible D gene TRBD2, 5 bases. The specimen was peripheral blood, collected on day 0 of AZD1222 vaccination. CDR3 residues: CASSRGDIVTNEQFF. The DNA of the CDR3 is TGTGCCAGTAGTCGGGGAGACATTGTAACCAATGAGCAGTTCTTC. The full variable domain, in which reference TRBV19 and TRBJ2-1 provide the parts outside the CDR3, is DGGITQSPKYLFRKEGQNVTLSCEQNLNHDAMYWYRQDPGQGLRLIYYSQIVNDFQKGDIAEGYSVSREKKESFPLTVTSAQKNPTAFYLCASSRGDIVTNEQFFGPGTRLTVL.